One and the same sample provided the 20 T cell receptor beta chains below, sequenced in a study of blood T cell repertoires in COVID-19. The assay was immunoSEQ multiplex PCR, and TCRdb's table has in-frame clones only and misses some. The sample records some 200,000 clones, roughly nine tenths being singletons. Sequencing was carried out using peripheral blood. These receptors came from a man aged 60-69 years with active or convalescent COVID-19.

Comments on this clone: The sample holds other DNA sequences that translate to the same CDR3. The chain combines TRBV2 with TRBJ1-5, with no clear D. The CDR3 extends over 13 amino acids. The V and J ends lost 4 bases and 4 bases respectively, with 8 bases between them. Germline CDR1 reads SNHLY; CDR2 reads FYNNEI. The CDR3 sequence is CASSGTGNQPQHF. As DNA, the CDR3 is TGTGCCAGCAGTGGAACGGGTAATCAGCCCCAGCATTTT.

The V gene is TRBV7-9, the J gene TRBJ2-7, with a possible D match to TRBD1 (5 bases). From germline, CDR1 is SEHNR and CDR2 FQNEAQ (reference sequence). Trimming shortened V by 5 bases and J by 2 bases, and 13 bases separated the two germline ends. The CDR3 has 14 residues. CDR3 sequence reads: CASSPLGQTYEQYF. The CDR3, as DNA: TGTGCCAGCAGCCCCCTGGGGCAAACCTACGAGCAGTACTTC.

About this clone itself: Other DNA sequences of this sample code for an identical CDR3. The J gene is TRBJ1-4, the V gene TRBV5-1; 8 nucleotides line up with TRBD1. Losses at the gene ends were 4 bases for V and 2 bases for J; bases not matched to a gene: 4. The germline V gene encodes CDR1 SGHRS and CDR2 YFSETQ. The CDR3 covers 15 residues. The CDR3 DNA sequence: TGCGCCAGCAGCCCGACAGGGGCGACTAATGAAAAACTGTTTTTT. Translated: CASSPTGATNEKLFF.

The chain carries TRBV7-9 and TRBJ1-3, with TRBD1 as a possible D gene (5 bases). This CDR3 has 15 amino acids. Germline assignment: CDR1 SEHNR and CDR2 FQNEAQ (reference sequence). V dropped 4 bases and J dropped 0 bases, with 10 bases sitting between them. This CDR3 is CASSSQGVSGNTIYF. The CDR3, as DNA: TGTGCCAGCAGCTCCCAAGGGGTCTCTGGAAACACCATATATTTT.

This clone was seen a handful of times. V gene TRBV13 combines with J gene TRBJ2-5; D may be TRBD1 (6 bases). CDR3 size: 14 residues. V lost 4 bases and J 5 bases, leaving 14 bases between the germline ends. Germline loops: CDR1 PRHDT, CDR2 FYEKMQ (reference sequence). This CDR3 is CASSSDSNRETQYF. The CDR3 region has the DNA TGTGCCAGCAGCTCGGACAGTAACCGGGAGACCCAGTACTTC.

The chain recombines TRBV30 with TRBJ1-4, with a weak D call TRBD1 (5 bases). There are 14 residues in the CDR3. CDR1 and CDR2 (germline): GTSNPN, SVGIG (reference sequence). Trimming shortened V by 5 bases and J by 8 bases, and 18 bases separated the two germline ends. CDR3 coding DNA: TGTGCCTGGGCCCCCGTGGGGGGAGAGGAAAAACTGTTTTTT. Encoded protein: CAWAPVGGEEKLFF.

This chain uses TRBV15 with TRBJ2-5; perhaps TRBD2 as D (6 bases). The CDR3 is 17 residues long. Germline V gene lookup returns CDR1 LNHNV and CDR2 YYDKDF (reference sequence). V lost 0 bases and J lost 1, with 15 bases in between. CDR3 amino acids: CATSRDLRGSIQETQYF. The CDR3 region has the DNA TGTGCCACCAGCAGAGATTTGCGGGGATCGATCCAAGAGACCCAGTACTTC.

This sequence joins TRBV6-6 and TRBJ1-1; D is perhaps TRBD1 (5 bases). The germline V gene has CDR1 MNHNY and CDR2 SVGAGI (reference sequence). V dropped 0 bases and J dropped 1 base, with 9 bases sitting between them. CDR3 length: 15 amino acids. CDR3: CASSYSGRGNTEAFF. Here the CDR3 DNA reads TGTGCCAGCAGTTACTCTGGGAGGGGGAACACTGAAGCTTTCTTT.

This sequence joins TRBV4-1 and TRBJ2-3; a weak D match, TRBD2 (5 bases). This CDR3 region has 14 residues. V lost 4 bases and J 4 bases, leaving 12 bases between the germline ends. Germline lookup yields CDR1 MGHRA and CDR2 YSYEKL. The CDR3 nucleotides are TGCGCCAGCAGCCTGGAGGAGCTCCCAGATACGCAGTATTTT. It encodes CASSLEELPDTQYF.

V usage is TRBV2 and J usage is TRBJ2-3, with 8 bases matching TRBD1. Germline V gives CDR1 SNHLY, CDR2 FYNNEI. V gave up 4 bases and J gave up 3 bases; unmatched junction bases: 6. This CDR3 is 15 amino acids long. The chain's CDR3 is CASSGDRGKTDTQYF. In DNA form, the CDR3 reads TGTGCCAGCAGTGGAGACAGGGGCAAAACAGATACGCAGTATTTT.

The chain links TRBV14 to TRBJ1-2; no firm D call. V lost 4 bases and J 8 bases, leaving 14 bases between the germline ends. Germline V gives CDR1 SGHDN, CDR2 FVKESK. This CDR3 has 13 residues. CDR3 DNA: TGTGCCAGCAGCCCCCGGTGGAGTGACGGCTACACCTTC. As protein: CASSPRWSDGYTF.

This clone was detected a few times. This chain links TRBV18 with TRBJ1-6; 10 nucleotides line up with TRBD1. The trim removed 1 base at V and 7 bases at J, leaving 4 bases unmatched. Germline CDR1 reads KGHSH; CDR2 reads LQKENI. The CDR3 is 16 amino acids. The CDR3 region has the DNA TGTGCCAGCTCACCACTTGACAGGGGGCGGAATTCACCCCTCCACTTT. This gives the protein CASSPLDRGRNSPLHF.

The rearrangement joins TRBV20-1 to TRBJ2-7; TRBD2 might be the D (5 bases). Germline loops: CDR1 DFQATT, CDR2 SNEGSKA (reference sequence). Deletions cut 1 base from V and 6 bases from J, with 7 bases between. The CDR3 runs 11 residues. The chain's CDR3 is CSARGGREQYF. CDR3 nucleotides: TGCAGTGCTAGAGGAGGGCGCGAGCAGTACTTC.

This sequence joins TRBV6-5 and TRBJ1-3, with 7 bases aligning to TRBD1. The J segment lost 0 bases and the V segment lost 0 bases, leaving 2 bases of the junction unmatched. The CDR3 totals 16 residues. Germline CDR1 is MNHEY and CDR2 is SVGAGI. The CDR3 region has the DNA TGTGCCAGCAGTTACTCGACAGGGAACTCTGGAAACACCATATATTTT. It codes for CASSYSTGNSGNTIYF.

The genes are TRBV7-9 and TRBJ2-2, with D hard to call. The V end lost 5 bases, the J end lost 1 base, and 5 bases lay between the germline ends. There are 13 residues in the CDR3. Germline CDR1 is SEHNR and CDR2 is FQNEAQ (reference sequence). CDR3 protein: CASSTQNTGELFF. Here the CDR3 DNA reads TGTGCCAGCAGCACTCAGAACACCGGGGAGCTGTTTTTT.

The rearrangement uses TRBV3-1 (or the pseudogene TRBV3-2) and TRBJ1-4; D ambiguous. The CDR3 runs to 15 residues. Germline CDR1 reads LGHDT; CDR2 reads YNNKEL (reference sequence). The V gene lost 4 bases and the J gene lost 7 bases, with 16 bases spanning the gap. CDR3 sequence: CASSPETGRREKLFF. CDR3 sequence (DNA): TGTGCCAGCAGCCCGGAAACCGGGAGGCGTGAAAAACTGTTTTTT.

The rearrangement links TRBV19 to TRBJ1-2; D unclear. Germline CDR1 and CDR2: LNHDA and SQIVND (reference sequence). V gave up 0 bases and J gave up 4 bases, with 9 bases separating them. The CDR3 is 14 amino acids. The CDR3 DNA reads TGTGCCAGTAGTATAGAAGGAGTGGGCTATGGCTACACCTTC. It translates to CASSIEGVGYGYTF. The full variable domain, its missing parts supplied by reference TRBV19 and TRBJ1-2, is DGGITQSPKYLFRKEGQNVTLSCEQNLNHDAMYWYRQDPGQGLRLIYYSQIVNDFQKGDIAEGYSVSREKKESFPLTVTSAQKNPTAFYLCASSIEGVGYGYTFGSGTRLTVV.

V gene TRBV15 combines with J gene TRBJ1-5; 8 bases match TRBD1. V lost 5 bases to trimming and J lost 4 bases; unmatched junction nucleotides: 7. CDR3 size: 15 residues. CDR1 LNHNV and CDR2 YYDKDF come from the germline V gene (reference sequence). In DNA, the CDR3 is TGTGCCACCAGCCACAGGGGGGAGGTAAATCAGCCCCAGCATTTT. Translating it yields CATSHRGEVNQPQHF. Full variable domain (outside the CDR3, taken from reference TRBV15 and TRBJ1-5): DAMVIQNPRYQVTQFGKPVTLSCSQTLNHNVMYWYQQKSSQAPKLLFHYYDKDFNNEADTPDNFQSRRPNTSFCFLDIRSPGLGDTAMYLCATSHRGEVNQPQHFGDGTRLSIL.

The chain couples TRBV2 to TRBJ2-2; a possible D gene is TRBD2 (5 bases). Germline loops: CDR1 SNHLY, CDR2 FYNNEI. The CDR3 spans 13 residues. Trimming took 4 bases from V and 3 from J, leaving 6 bases between them. CDR3 coding DNA: TGTGCCAGCAGTGTCGGGGACACCGGGGAGCTGTTTTTT. Protein product: CASSVGDTGELFF.

Details on this clone: The sample carries other DNA sequences with the same CDR3. The V call is TRBV19, the J call TRBJ2-5, with 8 bases aligning to TRBD1. V shed 4 bases and J 5 bases; nucleotides not matched to a gene: 3. The CDR3 length is 13 residues. Germline V gene sequence: CDR1 LNHDA, CDR2 SQIVND (reference sequence). The CDR3: CASSTDREETQYF. The CDR3 DNA reads as TGTGCCAGTAGTACGGACAGGGAGGAGACCCAGTACTTC.